These 2 T cell receptor beta chains share one sample of origin, sequenced in a study of cytomegalovirus exposure and HLA in healthy donors. Only in-frame clones appear in the TCRdb table, and some are missing; sequencing was by immunoSEQ multiplex PCR. The sample lists about 220,000 clones, 75% to 95% seen once, with roughly 1% in the top ten. Material: PBMCs. The receptors come from a young woman in good health and CMV-seronegative.

In its sample, this clone was seen once. The chain carries TRBV19 and TRBJ1-1, with D unclear. V dropped 3 bases and J dropped 3 bases, with 8 bases sitting between them. The CDR3 runs to 13 residues. CDR1 and CDR2 from the germline V gene are LNHDA and SQIVND (reference sequence). This CDR3 reads CASSMQRDTEAFF. The CDR3 nucleotides are TGTGCCAGTAGTATGCAGAGGGACACTGAAGCTTTCTTT.

The CDR3 DNA follows: TGCGCCAGCAGTCAATCTACTGACTCCTACGAGCAGTACTTC. Translating it yields CASSQSTDSYEQYF. The rearrangement uses TRBV23-1 and TRBJ2-7, with D unresolved. TRBV23-1 is an ORF, and what it does is uncertain. Trimming stripped 0 bases from V and 0 bases from J, with 6 bases between. This CDR3 is 14 amino acids long.